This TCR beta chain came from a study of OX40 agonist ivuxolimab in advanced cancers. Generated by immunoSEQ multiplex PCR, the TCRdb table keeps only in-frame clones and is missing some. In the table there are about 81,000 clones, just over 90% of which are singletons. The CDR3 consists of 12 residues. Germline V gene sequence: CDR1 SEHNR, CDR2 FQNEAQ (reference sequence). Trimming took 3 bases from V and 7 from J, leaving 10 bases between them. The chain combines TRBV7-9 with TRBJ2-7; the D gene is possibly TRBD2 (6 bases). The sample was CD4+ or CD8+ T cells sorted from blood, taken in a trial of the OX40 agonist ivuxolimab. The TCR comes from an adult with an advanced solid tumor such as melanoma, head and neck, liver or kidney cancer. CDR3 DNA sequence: TGTGCCAGCAGCTTGTGGGCGGGAGAGCAGTACTTC. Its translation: CASSLWAGEQYF.